This T cell receptor (beta chain) was captured by sequencing in a study of T cell responses to AZD1222 COVID-19 vaccine. Across the study: Second doses at about 4 or about 12 weeks were pooled. Findings and caveats of the study: Donors skewed white British and female; clonal diversity was possibly underestimated. Vaccine-associated CD4 TCRs spanned spike, dominant at 160-218 and 743-854. It was only a handful of AZD1222 recipients who were seropositive at baseline.

In the case of this clone: Its matching antigen is unknown.

TCRdb's table, derived via immunoSEQ multiplex PCR, lists solely in-frame clones and lacks some. The sample records some 140,000 clones, 84% being singletons. The CDR3 contains 11 residues. V lost 0 bases and J lost 12, with 9 bases in between. Germline V gene data show CDR1 as DFQATT and CDR2 as SNEGSKA (reference sequence). The sequenced sample was peripheral blood, obtained on day 0 of AZD1222 vaccination. This sequence originates from an adult in good health. V is TRBV20-1 and J is TRBJ2-1; D unclear. The CDR3 DNA reads as TGCAGTGCTAGAGATCAGACCCTGCAGTTCTTC. It is translated as CSARDQTLQFF.